These 3 T cell receptor beta chains share one sample of origin, sequenced in a study of regulatory T cells in long-lasting Graves disease. Arm-PCR of CDR3 regions and iRepertoire HTBI primers were used to build TCR beta libraries. TCRdb reprocessed the multiplex PCR reads via MiXCR and lists one record per CDR3 protein. The repertoire has 400,000 to 450,000 distinct CDR3 sequences, more than 12% of them found once; the top ten carry 16%. The time point here: newly diagnosed GD, antithyroid drugs for less than 3 months. The TCR library was made from RNA extracted from PBMCs. These data also featured in a second study, about T cells in Graves' hyperthyroidism and ophthalmopathy.

The sample here was peripheral blood mononuclear cells (PBMCs), taken at new diagnosis, from a patient treated with antithyroid drugs. These receptors all stem from a woman aged 25 to 45 with Graves disease.

This clonotype was recorded at least ten times. The chain employs TRBV10-1 and TRBJ2-7; TRBD2 agrees at 10 bases. CDR3 length: 13 amino acids. Germline-derived CDR1 and CDR2 are WNHNN and SYGVQD (reference sequence). V shed 6 bases, J shed 6 bases, and the junction held 5 bases outside the gene matches. The CDR3 coding sequence is TGCGCCAGCAGGGCTAGCGGGAGATCCGAGCAGTACTTC. This sequence encodes CASRASGRSEQYF.

This clonotype was detected only a few times. J is TRBJ2-1 and V is TRBV4-1; 11 bases are shared with TRBD2. V trimming: 1 base; J trimming: 4 bases; junction bases outside the gene matches: 9. Germline loops: CDR1 MGHRA, CDR2 YSYEKL. This CDR3 contains 18 residues. CDR3 residues: CASSQGYLGLAEYNEQFF. For the CDR3, the DNA is TGCGCCAGCAGCCAAGGTTACTTGGGACTAGCGGAATACAATGAGCAGTTCTTC.

This clonotype was picked up many times. The V gene is TRBV30, the J gene TRBJ1-1; TRBD1 matches at 8 bases. V shed 2 bases, J shed 5 bases, and the junction held 4 bases outside the gene matches. The length of the CDR3 is 13 residues. Per the germline V gene, CDR1 is GTSNPN and CDR2 is SVGIG (reference sequence). CDR3 bases: TGTGCCTGGAGTCAGGGGGCGGGAACTGAAGCTTTCTTT. It yields the protein CAWSQGAGTEAFF.